The 26 T cell receptor beta chains reported below all come from one sample, sequenced in a study of T cells after yellow fever vaccination. One entry per CDR3 protein, called by TCRdb with MiXCR from the 5' RACE reads. The sample consists of about 220,000 distinct CDR3 sequences, approximately 3.3% of them appearing once. The sample was CD4+ T cells sorted from PBMCs, taken 10 days after the yellow fever booster vaccination. These receptors all stem from a man younger than 35 who received the YFV17D yellow fever vaccine.

The CDR3 reads CASSQGQGATNEKLFF. The CDR3 region has the DNA TGTGCCAGCAGCCAAGGACAGGGGGCGACTAATGAAAAACTGTTTTTT. The chain joins TRBV3-1 to TRBJ1-4; 10 positions match TRBD1. V lost 1 base, J lost 2 bases, and 1 base stayed unmatched. The length of the CDR3 is 16 residues. Germline V lookup: CDR1 LGHDT, CDR2 YNNKEL (reference sequence).

This clonotype was picked up many times. The V and J genes are TRBV5-1 and TRBJ1-2, with TRBD1 identical over 7 bases. This CDR3 has 14 residues. The germline V gene encodes CDR1 SGHRS and CDR2 YFSETQ. The junction had 3 bases not matched to a gene; V was cut back by 2 bases and J by 2 bases. The CDR3 DNA follows: TGCGCCAGCAGCTTCCGGGACAGCAACTATGGCTACACCTTC. This sequence encodes CASSFRDSNYGYTF.

Remarks on this clonotype: Given a much more abundant clone one base away, this may be a read error. The chain uses TRBV28 and TRBJ2-7; the D is unclear. The CDR3 sequence is 13 residues long. CDR1 is MDHEN, CDR2 SYDVKM, per germline. Trimming removed 7 bases at V and 7 bases at J, with 17 bases between. CDR3 bases: TGTGCCAGCACTGATTTGGCATCGAGGGAGCAGTACTTC. Amino acids: CASTDLASREQYF.

The chain employs TRBV4-2 and TRBJ1-3; D is unclear. V was pared by 2 bases and J by 4 bases, with 9 bases between. Germline CDR1 LGHNA, CDR2 YNFKEQ. The CDR3 is 14 residues long. Written as DNA, the CDR3 is TGTGCCAGCAGCCAAAACAGTCTCGGAAACACCATATATTTT. As protein: CASSQNSLGNTIYF.

The chain carries TRBV12-3 or TRBV12-4 and TRBJ2-3; either TRBD1 or TRBD2 may fit D (5 bases each). Trimming pared 5 bases from V and 1 base from J, leaving 10 bases between. This CDR3 comprises 14 residues. The CDR3 nucleotides are TGTGCCAGCAGTAGAGAGGGGCGCACAGATACGCAGTATTTT. Amino acids: CASSREGRTDTQYF.

The CDR3 region has the DNA TGTGCCAGCTCACCACGGGACGGGACAGGGGGAGATACGCAGTATTTT. Residues: CASSPRDGTGGDTQYF. This chain joins TRBV18 and TRBJ2-3; 11 bases line up with TRBD1. The CDR3 spans 16 residues. V was pared by 1 base and J by 5 bases, with 5 bases of the junction left unmatched. Germline V lookup: CDR1 KGHSH, CDR2 LQKENI.

This clonotype was seen many times. The V and J genes are TRBV7-2 and TRBJ1-1, with D tentatively TRBD1 (6 bases). The CDR3 length is 15 residues. Trimming shortened V by 4 bases and J by 7 bases, and 19 bases separated the two germline ends. Germline CDR1 SGHTA, CDR2 FQGNSA. Here the CDR3 reads CASSYPEGRGGEAFF. For the CDR3, the DNA is TGTGCCAGCAGCTACCCCGAAGGCAGGGGCGGTGAAGCTTTCTTT.

The chain combines TRBV6-5 with TRBJ1-1; D not resolved. The germline CDR1 and CDR2 sequences are MNHEY and SVGAGI. Trimming cost V 0 bases and J 4 bases, with 12 bases left between them. The CDR3 spans 15 residues. Here the CDR3 DNA reads TGTGCCAGCAGTTACTCGCGGCAGTGGATCACTGAAGCTTTCTTT. Amino acids: CASSYSRQWITEAFF.

V gene TRBV18 combines with J gene TRBJ2-4, with D uncertain. CDR1 and CDR2 from the germline V gene are KGHSH and LQKENI. This CDR3 spans 15 amino acids. The ends were cut back, 2 bases at V and 0 bases at J, with 8 bases in the middle. The CDR3 loop is CASSPDVLAKNIQYF. In nucleotides, the CDR3 is TGTGCCAGCTCACCAGACGTTCTAGCCAAAAACATTCAGTACTTC.

This clonotype has at least ten counts. The genes are TRBV20-1 and TRBJ1-1; D call uncertain. Germline CDR1 and CDR2: DFQATT and SNEGSKA (reference sequence). Between the trimmed V and J ends, which lost 6 bases and 4 bases, there was a span of 12 bases. This CDR3 has 12 residues. CDR3 sequence reads: CSATRESTEAFF. Written as DNA, the CDR3 is TGCAGTGCCACAAGGGAGAGCACTGAAGCTTTCTTT.

This clonotype showed up just a few times. The V gene is TRBV18, the J gene TRBJ2-3, with D hard to call. The CDR3 is 14 residues long. The ends were cut back, 1 base at V and 4 bases at J, with 9 bases in the middle. Germline V gene data show CDR1 as KGHSH and CDR2 as LQKENI. The CDR3 DNA reads TGTGCCAGCTCACCACAAGCTAACTCAGATACGCAGTATTTT. Its translation: CASSPQANSDTQYF.

This clonotype was found many times. This chain uses TRBV7-2 with TRBJ1-2; possible D gene TRBD1, 5 bases. Germline-derived CDR1 and CDR2 are SGHTA and FQGNSA. V was shortened by 2 bases and J by 9 bases, with 7 bases between the two germline ends. The length of the CDR3 is 11 residues. CDR3 amino acids: CASSLSDSYTF. The CDR3, as DNA: TGTGCCAGCAGCTTATCGGACAGCTACACCTTC.

V gene TRBV2 combines with J gene TRBJ2-1; TRBD1 agrees at 7 bases. V lost 4 bases and J lost 6; bases outside the gene matches: 6. Germline loops: CDR1 SNHLY, CDR2 FYNNEI. This CDR3 is built from 14 residues. The chain's CDR3 is CASSVRGGFNEQFF. DNA of the CDR3: TGTGCCAGCAGTGTAAGAGGGGGCTTCAATGAGCAGTTCTTC.

This clonotype was detected a few times. This rearrangement joins TRBV20-1 to TRBJ1-2; D unclear. The CDR3 spans 13 residues. Germline values: CDR1 DFQATT, CDR2 SNEGSKA (reference sequence). Trimming took off 6 bases at V and 8 bases at J, with 19 bases between the two ends. The CDR3, as DNA: TGCAGTGCCCGGCTCCGGTGGCAGGAGGGCTACACCTTC. Its translation is CSARLRWQEGYTF.

This clonotype came up many times. V usage is TRBV20-1 and J usage is TRBJ2-3, with 11 bases identical to TRBD2. V lost 2 bases and J lost 4; bases outside the gene matches: 2. In germline, CDR1 is DFQATT, CDR2 SNEGSKA (reference sequence). The CDR3 loop spans 14 amino acids. The CDR3 coding sequence is TGCAGTGCTAGACGTAGCGGGGGGGCAGATACGCAGTATTTT. This encodes CSARRSGGADTQYF.

This clonotype was found a few times. The rearrangement links TRBV20-1 to TRBJ2-3; 11 nucleotides agree with TRBD2. The V segment lost 6 bases and the J segment 2 bases; nucleotides outside the gene matches: 7. Germline V gene data show CDR1 as DFQATT and CDR2 as SNEGSKA (reference sequence). The CDR3 contains 15 residues. The CDR3 DNA follows: TGCAGTGCCCCACTTAGCGGGGGGGCCACAGATACGCAGTATTTT. Amino acids: CSAPLSGGATDTQYF.

The sample holds many counts of this clonotype. The V and J genes are TRBV7-2 and TRBJ2-1; D remains ambiguous. The CDR3 is made up of 15 amino acids. The V and J ends lost 5 bases and 8 bases respectively, with 19 bases between them. Germline-derived CDR1 and CDR2 are SGHTA and FQGNSA. CDR3 residues: CASSTDRVPGHEQFF. The CDR3 DNA follows: TGTGCCAGCAGCACCGACCGGGTCCCAGGCCATGAGCAGTTCTTC.

The V gene is TRBV6-6, the J gene TRBJ1-1; maybe TRBD1 (5 bases). Trimming took off 5 bases at V and 4 bases at J, with 14 bases between the two ends. The CDR3 runs 14 residues. Germline CDR1 is MNHNY and CDR2 is SVGAGI (reference sequence). In DNA, the CDR3 is TGTGCCAGCAGTCCCCAGGGTATGGGCACTGAAGCTTTCTTT. This translates into CASSPQGMGTEAFF.

This clonotype was observed a handful of times. J is TRBJ2-7 and V is TRBV7-9; 9 bases map to TRBD1. V gave up 5 bases and J gave up 2 bases; unmatched junction bases: 4. Germline assignment: CDR1 SEHNR and CDR2 FQNEAQ (reference sequence). The CDR3 runs to 14 residues. The CDR3 region is CASSATGGPYEQYF. The CDR3, as DNA: TGTGCCAGCAGCGCCACAGGGGGCCCCTACGAGCAGTACTTC.

The chain links TRBV7-9 to TRBJ1-2; D remains unclear. The CDR3 is made up of 15 amino acids. CDR1 and CDR2 (germline): SEHNR, FQNEAQ (reference sequence). Trimming removed 3 bases from V and 0 bases from J, with 11 bases in between. The DNA for the CDR3 is TGTGCCAGCAGCTTCCCGAGGGCGGCTAACTATGGCTACACCTTC. Protein sequence: CASSFPRAANYGYTF.

Ten or more counts support this clonotype. The V gene is TRBV7-9, the J gene TRBJ2-2; D gene unclear. The CDR3 length is 13 residues. Germline CDR1 is SEHNR and CDR2 is FQNEAQ (reference sequence). Trimming shortened V by 5 bases and J by 2 bases, and 6 bases separated the two germline ends. Here the CDR3 reads CASSPLNTGELFF. In DNA form, the CDR3 reads TGTGCCAGCAGCCCCCTTAACACCGGGGAGCTGTTTTTT. Full variable domain (rest looked up from reference TRBV7-9 and TRBJ2-2): DTGVSQNPRHKITKRGQNVTFRCDPISEHNRLYWYRQTLGQGPEFLTYFQNEAQLEKSRLLSDRFSAERPKGSFSTLEIQRTEQGDSAMYLCASSPLNTGELFFGEGSRLTVL.

This clonotype showed up many times. The chain joins TRBV23-1 to TRBJ2-1; the D is unclear. TRBV23-1 counts as an open reading frame of uncertain function. Trimming shortened V by 2 bases and J by 0 bases, and 8 bases separated the two germline ends. This CDR3 has 15 amino acids. The CDR3 nucleotides read TGCGCCAGCAGTCAAGGGGATAGCTCCTACAATGAGCAGTTCTTC. Amino acid sequence: CASSQGDSSYNEQFF.

This sequence joins TRBV5-6 and TRBJ2-5; 8 nucleotides agree with TRBD2. V trimming: 2 bases; J trimming: 6 bases; junction bases outside the gene matches: 3. Germline V gene sequence: CDR1 SGHDT, CDR2 YYEEEE. This CDR3 has 13 amino acids. The CDR3 loop is CASSLAGEQTQYF. DNA of the CDR3: TGTGCCAGCAGCTTAGCGGGGGAGCAGACCCAGTACTTC.

The V gene is TRBV20-1, the J gene TRBJ1-5; no reliable D call. V lost 3 bases and J lost 4, with 7 bases in between. This CDR3 is built from 12 residues. Per the germline V gene, CDR1 is DFQATT and CDR2 is SNEGSKA (reference sequence). The CDR3 loop is CSARPRNQPQHF. DNA for the CDR3: TGCAGTGCTAGGCCCAGGAATCAGCCCCAGCATTTT.

This clonotype was seen a few times. The V call is TRBV12-3 or TRBV12-4, the J call TRBJ2-1; D might be TRBD2 (5 bases). V was pared by 6 bases and J by 7 bases, with 7 bases between. The CDR3 spans 11 residues. The CDR3 here is CASRGLNEQFF. Here the CDR3 DNA reads TGTGCCAGCAGAGGACTGAATGAGCAGTTCTTC.

This chain uses TRBV7-9 with TRBJ1-6; D may be TRBD1 (5 bases). This CDR3 has 17 amino acids. V lost 5 bases to trimming and J lost 4 bases, with 18 bases between them. Germline loops: CDR1 SEHNR, CDR2 FQNEAQ (reference sequence). DNA of the CDR3: TGTGCCAGCAGCCCCTCGACAGAGTCCTTTTATAATTCACCCCTCCACTTT. Residues: CASSPSTESFYNSPLHF.